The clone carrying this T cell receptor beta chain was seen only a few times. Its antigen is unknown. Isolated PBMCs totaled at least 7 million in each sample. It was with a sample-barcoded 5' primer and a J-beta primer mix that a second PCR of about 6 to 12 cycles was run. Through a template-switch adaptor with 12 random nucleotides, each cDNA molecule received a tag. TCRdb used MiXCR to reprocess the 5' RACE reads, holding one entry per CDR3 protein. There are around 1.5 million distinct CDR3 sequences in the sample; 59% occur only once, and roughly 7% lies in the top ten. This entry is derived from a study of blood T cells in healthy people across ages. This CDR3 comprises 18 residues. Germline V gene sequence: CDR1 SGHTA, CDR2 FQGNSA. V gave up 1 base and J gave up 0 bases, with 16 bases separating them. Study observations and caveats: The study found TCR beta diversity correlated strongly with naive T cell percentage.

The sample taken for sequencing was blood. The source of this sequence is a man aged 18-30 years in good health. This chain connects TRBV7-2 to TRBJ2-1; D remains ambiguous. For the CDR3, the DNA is TGTGCCAGCAGCTTAGTCGCGGTTCCCGGCAGCTCCTACAATGAGCAGTTCTTC. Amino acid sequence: CASSLVAVPGSSYNEQFF.